Below, 22 T cell receptor beta chains from the same sample are listed, as sequenced in a study of beta chain features in type 1 diabetes. All of the isolated RNA was reverse transcribed, so expressed TCRB transcripts were sequenced. Clones were sequenced by immunoSEQ multiplex PCR, and TCRdb holds only the in-frame ones, with some missing. Of roughly 380,000 clones detected, about 20% appear once; the ten largest clones hold under 0.055%. The specimen sequenced was naive CD4+ T cells from blood. These receptors came from a woman between 18 and 29 years old in good health.

This clone turned up a few times. This chain connects TRBV11-1 to TRBJ2-5; D ambiguous. The CDR3 consists of 14 residues. Germline V gene sequence: CDR1 SGHAT, CDR2 FQDESV (reference sequence). Trimming removed 5 bases at V and 5 bases at J, with 15 bases between. The CDR3 reads CASSAAAVVETQYF. The CDR3 nucleotides are TGTGCCAGCAGCGCCGCGGCCGTAGTGGAGACCCAGTACTTC.

This clone occurred a few times. The chain is built from TRBV4-3 and TRBJ2-7; perhaps TRBD2 as D (6 bases). This CDR3 contains 14 residues. The V gene's germline CDR1 is LGHNA and CDR2 YSLEER. V gave up 4 bases and J gave up 0 bases, with 10 bases separating them. The CDR3, as DNA: TGCGCCAGCAGCCGAGCGGGTAGCTCCTACGAGCAGTACTTC. Its translation: CASSRAGSSYEQYF.

The chain links TRBV4-1 to TRBJ2-3, with D perhaps matching TRBD1 (6 bases). The CDR3 spans 15 residues. Germline assignment: CDR1 MGHRA and CDR2 YSYEKL. V lost 5 bases to trimming and J lost 0 bases, with 12 bases between them. The CDR3 sequence is CASSIRQASTDTQYF. The CDR3 nucleotides are TGCGCCAGCAGCATACGACAGGCTAGCACAGATACGCAGTATTTT.

V usage is TRBV6-5 and J usage is TRBJ1-2, with 10 nucleotides matching TRBD1. Germline lookup yields CDR1 MNHEY and CDR2 SVGAGI. V gave up 6 bases and J gave up 2 bases; unmatched junction bases: 3. The CDR3 loop spans 14 amino acids. Here the CDR3 reads CASRWTGGNYGYTF. CDR3 coding DNA: TGTGCCAGCAGATGGACAGGGGGGAACTATGGCTACACCTTC.

This clone has only a few counts. V is TRBV7-8 and J is TRBJ1-2; 7 bases are shared with TRBD1. The trim removed 4 bases at V and 4 bases at J, leaving 9 bases unmatched. CDR3 size: 15 residues. The V gene's germline CDR1 is SGHVS and CDR2 FQNEAQ. CDR3 in amino acids: CASSSFGRGPYGYTF. The CDR3 DNA is TGTGCCAGCAGCTCCTTCGGAAGGGGGCCCTATGGCTACACCTTC.

The V call is TRBV7-9, the J call TRBJ2-3, with a tentative D call TRBD2 (6 bases). Germline CDR1 SEHNR, CDR2 FQNEAQ (reference sequence). The CDR3 covers 14 residues. The V end lost 7 bases, the J end lost 6 bases, and 17 bases lay between the germline ends. CDR3 coding DNA: TGTGCCAGCACCGAGGGAGCGGCGGGGGATACGCAGTATTTT. It specifies CASTEGAAGDTQYF.

The rearrangement links TRBV7-9 to TRBJ2-7, with TRBD1 identical over 10 bases. The V gene's germline CDR1 is SEHNR and CDR2 FQNEAQ (reference sequence). The CDR3 loop spans 14 amino acids. The ends lost 3 bases at V and 5 bases at J; junction bases unmatched: 4. The CDR3 DNA sequence: TGTGCCAGCAGCTTGTGGGACAGGGGAGACGAGCAGTACTTC. Its protein is CASSLWDRGDEQYF.

J is TRBJ1-4 and V is TRBV5-1, with TRBD1 matching over 9 bases. The germline CDR1 and CDR2 sequences are SGHRS and YFSETQ. This CDR3 contains 13 residues. Trimming took 3 bases from V and 8 from J; bases not matched to a gene: 2. CDR3 DNA: TGCGCCAGCAGCTGGACAGGGGAGGAAAAACTGTTTTTT. Protein: CASSWTGEEKLFF.

The chain is built from TRBV10-3 and TRBJ2-7; D gene unclear. In germline, CDR1 is ENHRY, CDR2 SYGVKD. V shed 3 bases and J shed 2 bases, with 8 bases lying between them. The CDR3 consists of 13 residues. This chain's CDR3 is CAISEGGTYEQYF. The DNA for the CDR3 is TGTGCCATCAGTGAAGGCGGTACCTACGAGCAGTACTTC.

This clone was seen only a few times. The genes are TRBV29-1 and TRBJ2-3; maybe TRBD1 (5 bases). Germline CDR1 and CDR2: SQVTM and ANQGSEA. The CDR3 is made up of 13 amino acids. V lost 3 bases, J lost 5 bases, and 12 bases lay in between. CDR3 amino acids: CSVEQGRGDTQYF. In DNA, the CDR3 is TGCAGCGTTGAGCAGGGCCGCGGAGATACGCAGTATTTT.

CDR3 DNA: TGTGCCAGCTCACCTCCGACAGGGACCGGGGAGCTGTTTTTT. Translated, it gives CASSPPTGTGELFF. The chain is built from TRBV18 and TRBJ2-2, with 7 bases fitting TRBD1. The CDR3 spans 14 residues. Germline lookup yields CDR1 KGHSH and CDR2 LQKENI. The J segment lost 5 bases and the V segment lost 3 bases, leaving 3 bases of the junction unmatched.

The genes are TRBV19 and TRBJ2-1, with D possibly matching TRBD1 (6 bases). V lost 5 bases, J lost 9 bases, and 14 bases lay in between. From germline, CDR1 is LNHDA and CDR2 SQIVND (reference sequence). The CDR3 has 13 residues. Here the CDR3 reads CASSVTQGTEQFF. CDR3 in DNA: TGTGCCAGTAGTGTAACTCAGGGGACTGAGCAGTTCTTC.

In its sample, this clone was seen a few times. V and J are TRBV5-1 and TRBJ1-1, with D perhaps matching TRBD1 (5 bases). CDR1 is SGHRS and CDR2 is YFSETQ in the germline V gene. There are 15 residues in the CDR3. Between the trimmed V and J ends, which lost 1 base and 4 bases, there was a span of 14 bases. The CDR3 bases are TGCGCCAGCAGCTTGACAAGAGACAGAGGCACTGAAGCTTTCTTT. Amino acids: CASSLTRDRGTEAFF. Full variable domain (rest looked up from reference TRBV5-1 and TRBJ1-1): KAGVTQTPRYLIKTRGQQVTLSCSPISGHRSVSWYQQTPGQGLQFLFEYFSETQRNKGNFPGRFSGRQFSNSRSEMNVSTLELGDSALYLCASSLTRDRGTEAFFGQGTRLTVV.

V is TRBV30 and J is TRBJ2-5, with unresolved D. The CDR3 runs to 13 residues. Germline-derived CDR1 and CDR2 are GTSNPN and SVGIG (reference sequence). V lost 4 bases and J 7 bases, leaving 16 bases between the germline ends. The CDR3 spells CAWNPGAVRTQYF. The CDR3 region has the DNA TGTGCCTGGAATCCGGGTGCGGTGCGGACCCAGTACTTC.

CDR3 bases: TGTGCCAGCAGCGTAGGGCAAATTGGACTAGCGGTTCAGTATTTT. This translates into CASSVGQIGLAVQYF. V and J are TRBV9 and TRBJ2-3; 10 nucleotides agree with TRBD2. Germline V gene lookup returns CDR1 SGDLS and CDR2 YYNGEE. V gave up 0 bases and J gave up 12 bases; unmatched junction bases: 10. The CDR3 is 15 amino acids.

The chain carries TRBV27 and TRBJ1-6; no reliable D call. Germline CDR1 and CDR2: MNHEY and SMNVEV (reference sequence). CDR3 size: 16 residues. V lost 2 bases to trimming and J lost 7 bases, with 15 bases between them. For the CDR3, the DNA is TGTGCCAGCAGTTTAGAACGGGGAATGGGAAATTCACCCCTCCACTTT. Translating gives CASSLERGMGNSPLHF.

The genes are TRBV20-1 and TRBJ2-1, with D uncertain. In germline, CDR1 is DFQATT, CDR2 SNEGSKA (reference sequence). CDR3 size: 11 residues. Trimming took 2 bases from V and 7 from J, leaving 6 bases between them. The CDR3 bases are TGCAGTGCTAGACTAAGAAATGAGCAGTTCTTC. This translates into CSARLRNEQFF.

This clone was observed a few times. The rearrangement joins TRBV27 to TRBJ2-3, with a possible D match to TRBD1 (6 bases). The CDR3 runs 15 residues. V was cut by 3 bases and J by 2 bases, with 12 bases left in between. The germline V gene has CDR1 MNHEY and CDR2 SMNVEV (reference sequence). This chain's CDR3 is CASSLPTGSTDTQYF. CDR3 DNA: TGTGCCAGCAGTTTGCCTACAGGGTCCACAGATACGCAGTATTTT.

The chain links TRBV19 to TRBJ2-7, with 12 bases that match TRBD1. The CDR3 extends over 16 amino acids. Unmatched junction bases numbered 5, after V lost 3 bases and J lost 2 bases. Germline-derived CDR1 and CDR2 are LNHDA and SQIVND (reference sequence). As DNA, the CDR3 is TGTGCCAGTAGTATCCAAGGGACAGGGGGCCCCTACGAGCAGTACTTC. This encodes CASSIQGTGGPYEQYF.

The chain recombines TRBV11-3 with TRBJ2-7, with TRBD1 matching 9 bases. The CDR3 covers 15 residues. V shed 3 bases and J 3 bases; nucleotides not matched to a gene: 6. Germline V gives CDR1 SGHNT, CDR2 YENEEA. The CDR3 DNA is TGTGCCAGCAGCTTGATGGGACAGGGAGTCTACGAGCAGTACTTC. Protein sequence: CASSLMGQGVYEQYF.

This clone was seen only a few times. The chain uses TRBV7-6 and TRBJ2-1, with D possibly matching TRBD2 (6 bases). The CDR3 totals 13 residues. Germline V lookup: CDR1 SGHVS, CDR2 FNYEAQ. V was cut by 5 bases and J by 8 bases, with 13 bases left in between. The DNA of the CDR3 is TGTGCCAGCAGCCCTTTGTGGGGGGATGAGCAGTTCTTC. Translating it yields CASSPLWGDEQFF. Using reference TRBV7-6 and TRBJ2-1 for the parts outside the CDR3, the full variable domain is GAGVSQSPRYKVTKRGQDVALRCDPISGHVSLYWYRQALGQGPEFLTYFNYEAQQDKSGLPNDRFSAERPEGSISTLTIQRTEQRDSAMYRCASSPLWGDEQFFGPGTRLTVL.

The J gene is TRBJ2-1, the V gene TRBV23-1; tentatively, D is TRBD2 (6 bases). TRBV23-1 is an ORF; its function is uncertain. The CDR3 consists of 16 residues. V gave up 4 bases and J gave up 0 bases, with 13 bases separating them. CDR3 in DNA: TGCGCCAGCAGTCCCGGGGGAAGTAGCTCCTACAATGAGCAGTTCTTC. It yields the protein CASSPGGSSSYNEQFF.